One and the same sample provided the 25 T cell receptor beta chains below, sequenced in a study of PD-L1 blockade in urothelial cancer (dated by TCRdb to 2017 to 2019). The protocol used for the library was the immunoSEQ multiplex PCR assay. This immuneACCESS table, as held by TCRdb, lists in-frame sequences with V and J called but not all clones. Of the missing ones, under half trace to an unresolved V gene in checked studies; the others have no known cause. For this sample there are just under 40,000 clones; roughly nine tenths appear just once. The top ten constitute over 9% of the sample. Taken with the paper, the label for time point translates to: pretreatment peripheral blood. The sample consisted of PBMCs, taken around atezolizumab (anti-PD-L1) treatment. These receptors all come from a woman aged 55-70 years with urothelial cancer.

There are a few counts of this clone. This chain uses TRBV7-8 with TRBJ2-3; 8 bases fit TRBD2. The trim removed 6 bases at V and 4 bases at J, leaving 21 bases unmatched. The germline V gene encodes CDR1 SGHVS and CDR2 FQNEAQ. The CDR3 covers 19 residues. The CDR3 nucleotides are TGTGCCAGCAGATCATCCCGCTGGAGCGGGAGTGTTCAGCCAGATACGCAGTATTTT. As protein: CASRSSRWSGSVQPDTQYF.

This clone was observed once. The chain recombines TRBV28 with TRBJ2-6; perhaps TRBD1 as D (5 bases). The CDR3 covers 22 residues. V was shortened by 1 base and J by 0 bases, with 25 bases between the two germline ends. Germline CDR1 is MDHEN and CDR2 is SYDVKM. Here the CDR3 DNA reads TGTGCCAGCAGTTTATACCTTAGGGGTACTTCCTTTATCCGCTCTGGGGCCAACGTCCTGACTTTC. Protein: CASSLYLRGTSFIRSGANVLTF.

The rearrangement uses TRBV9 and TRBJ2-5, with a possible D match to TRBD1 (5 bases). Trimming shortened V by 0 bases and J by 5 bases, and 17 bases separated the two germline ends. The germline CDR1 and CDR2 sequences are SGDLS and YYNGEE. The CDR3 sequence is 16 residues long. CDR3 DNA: TGTGCCAGCAGCGTAGGAACAGGAGTGAGTTTGGAGACCCAGTACTTC. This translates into CASSVGTGVSLETQYF.

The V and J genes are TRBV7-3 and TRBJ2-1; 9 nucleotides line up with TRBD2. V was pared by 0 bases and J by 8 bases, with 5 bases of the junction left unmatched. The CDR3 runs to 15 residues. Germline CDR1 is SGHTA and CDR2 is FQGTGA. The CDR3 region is CASSLTSGSGDEQFF. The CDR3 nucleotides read TGTGCCAGCAGCTTAACTAGCGGGAGTGGGGATGAGCAGTTCTTC. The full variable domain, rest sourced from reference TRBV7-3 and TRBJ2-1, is GAGVSQTPSNKVTEKGKYVELRCDPISGHTALYWYRQSLGQGPEFLIYFQGTGAADDSGLPNDRFFAVRPEGSVSTLKIQRTERGDSAVYLCASSLTSGSGDEQFFGPGTRLTVL.

As DNA, the CDR3 is TGCGCCAGCAGCATACCGGGACTAGCGGGCACAGATACGCAGTATTTT. Protein product: CASSIPGLAGTDTQYF. The chain uses TRBV5-1 and TRBJ2-3; 11 bases are a match to TRBD2. The ends lost 4 bases at V and 1 base at J; junction bases unmatched: 5. This CDR3 spans 16 amino acids. Germline assignment: CDR1 SGHRS and CDR2 YFSETQ.

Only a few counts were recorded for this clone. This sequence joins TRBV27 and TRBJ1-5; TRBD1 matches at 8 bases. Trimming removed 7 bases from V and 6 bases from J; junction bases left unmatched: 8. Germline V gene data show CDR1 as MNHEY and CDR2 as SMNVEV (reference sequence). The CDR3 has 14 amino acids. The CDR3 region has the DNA TGTGCCAGCACCTCGGCAGGGGGCACTCAGCCCCAGCATTTT. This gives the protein CASTSAGGTQPQHF.

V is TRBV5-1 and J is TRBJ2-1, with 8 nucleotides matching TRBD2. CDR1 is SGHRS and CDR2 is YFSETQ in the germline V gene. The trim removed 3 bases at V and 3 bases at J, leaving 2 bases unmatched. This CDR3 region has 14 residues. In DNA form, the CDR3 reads TGCGCCAGCAGCTCCGGGACTAGCTACAATGAGCAGTTCTTC. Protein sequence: CASSSGTSYNEQFF.

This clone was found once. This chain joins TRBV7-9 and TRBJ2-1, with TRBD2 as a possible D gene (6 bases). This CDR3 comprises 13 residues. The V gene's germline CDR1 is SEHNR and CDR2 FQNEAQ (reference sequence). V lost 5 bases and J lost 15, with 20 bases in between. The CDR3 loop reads CASSPNAGRSGFF. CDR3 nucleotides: TGTGCCAGCAGCCCAAACGCGGGACGTTCCGGGTTCTTC.

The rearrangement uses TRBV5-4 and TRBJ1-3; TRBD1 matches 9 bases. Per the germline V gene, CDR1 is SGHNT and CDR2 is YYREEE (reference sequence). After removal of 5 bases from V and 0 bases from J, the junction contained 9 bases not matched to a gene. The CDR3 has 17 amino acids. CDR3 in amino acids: CASRDRDRESSGNTIYF. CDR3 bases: TGTGCCAGCAGGGACCGGGACAGGGAGAGCTCTGGAAACACCATATATTTT.

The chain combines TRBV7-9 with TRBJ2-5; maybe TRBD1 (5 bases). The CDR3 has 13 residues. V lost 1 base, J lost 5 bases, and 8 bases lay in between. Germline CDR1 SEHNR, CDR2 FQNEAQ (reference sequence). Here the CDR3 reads CASSLVGAETQYF. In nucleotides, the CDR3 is TGTGCCAGCAGCTTAGTTGGGGCTGAGACCCAGTACTTC. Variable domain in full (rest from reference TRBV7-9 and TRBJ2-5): DTGVSQNPRHKITKRGQNVTFRCDPISEHNRLYWYRQTLGQGPEFLTYFQNEAQLEKSRLLSDRFSAERPKGSFSTLEIQRTEQGDSAMYLCASSLVGAETQYFGPGTRLLVL.

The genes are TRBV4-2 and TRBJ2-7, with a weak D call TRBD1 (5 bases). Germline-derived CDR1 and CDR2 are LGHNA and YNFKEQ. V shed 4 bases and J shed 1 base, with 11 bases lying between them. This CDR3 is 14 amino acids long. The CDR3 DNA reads TGTGCCAGCAGCCGAATAGGGGAATCCTACGAGCAGTACTTC. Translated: CASSRIGESYEQYF.

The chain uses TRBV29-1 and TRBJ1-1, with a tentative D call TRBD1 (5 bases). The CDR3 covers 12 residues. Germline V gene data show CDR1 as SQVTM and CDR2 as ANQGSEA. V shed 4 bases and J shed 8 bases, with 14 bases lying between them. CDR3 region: CSVVSLEGEAFF. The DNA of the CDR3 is TGCAGCGTTGTTTCATTGGAGGGGGAAGCTTTCTTT. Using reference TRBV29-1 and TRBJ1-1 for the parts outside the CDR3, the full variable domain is SAVISQKPSRDICQRGTSLTIQCQVDSQVTMMFWYRQQPGQSLTLIATANQGSEATYESGFVIDKFPISRPNLTFSTLTVSNMSPEDSSIYLCSVVSLEGEAFFGQGTRLTVV.

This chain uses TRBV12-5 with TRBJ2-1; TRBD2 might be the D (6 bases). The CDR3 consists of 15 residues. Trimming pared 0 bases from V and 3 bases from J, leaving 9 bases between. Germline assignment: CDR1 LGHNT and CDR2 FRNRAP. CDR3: CASGLVGSNYNEQFF. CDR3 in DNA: TGTGCTAGTGGTTTGGTCGGGAGCAACTACAATGAGCAGTTCTTC.

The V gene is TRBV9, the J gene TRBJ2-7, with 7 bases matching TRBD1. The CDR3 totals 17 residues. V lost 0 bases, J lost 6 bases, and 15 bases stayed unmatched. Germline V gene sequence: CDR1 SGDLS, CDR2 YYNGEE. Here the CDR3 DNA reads TGTGCCAGCAGCGTAGGGGGATCTCCCCAGGGGGTAACCGAGCAGTACTTC. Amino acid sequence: CASSVGGSPQGVTEQYF.

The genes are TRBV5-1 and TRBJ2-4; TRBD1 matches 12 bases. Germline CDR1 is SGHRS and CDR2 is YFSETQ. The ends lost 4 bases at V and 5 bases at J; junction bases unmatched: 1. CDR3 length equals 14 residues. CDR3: CASSGTGGQNIQYF. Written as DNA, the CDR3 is TGCGCCAGCAGCGGGACAGGGGGCCAAAACATTCAGTACTTC.

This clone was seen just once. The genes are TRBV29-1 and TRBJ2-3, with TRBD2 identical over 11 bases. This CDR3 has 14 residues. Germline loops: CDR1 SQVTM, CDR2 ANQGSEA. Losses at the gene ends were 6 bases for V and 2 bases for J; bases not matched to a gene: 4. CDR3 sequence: CSVGTSGNTDTQYF. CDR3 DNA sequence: TGCAGCGTGGGGACTAGCGGTAACACAGATACGCAGTATTTT.

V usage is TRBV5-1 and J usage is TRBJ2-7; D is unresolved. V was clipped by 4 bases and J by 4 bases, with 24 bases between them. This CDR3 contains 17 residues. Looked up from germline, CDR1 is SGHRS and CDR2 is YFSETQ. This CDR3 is CASSPTAQNFSPYEQYF. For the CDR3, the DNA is TGCGCCAGCAGCCCCACCGCACAGAACTTCTCCCCGTACGAGCAGTACTTC. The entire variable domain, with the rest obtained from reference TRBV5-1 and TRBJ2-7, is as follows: KAGVTQTPRYLIKTRGQQVTLSCSPISGHRSVSWYQQTPGQGLQFLFEYFSETQRNKGNFPGRFSGRQFSNSRSEMNVSTLELGDSALYLCASSPTAQNFSPYEQYFGPGTRLTVT.

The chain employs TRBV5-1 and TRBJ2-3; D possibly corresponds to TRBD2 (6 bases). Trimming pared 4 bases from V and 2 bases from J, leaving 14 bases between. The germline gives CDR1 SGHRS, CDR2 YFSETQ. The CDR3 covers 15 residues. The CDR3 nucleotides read TGCGCCAGCAGCCCGGGACTCCTGTACACAGATACGCAGTATTTT. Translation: CASSPGLLYTDTQYF. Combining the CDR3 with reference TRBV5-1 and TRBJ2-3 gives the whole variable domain KAGVTQTPRYLIKTRGQQVTLSCSPISGHRSVSWYQQTPGQGLQFLFEYFSETQRNKGNFPGRFSGRQFSNSRSEMNVSTLELGDSALYLCASSPGLLYTDTQYFGPGTRLTVL.

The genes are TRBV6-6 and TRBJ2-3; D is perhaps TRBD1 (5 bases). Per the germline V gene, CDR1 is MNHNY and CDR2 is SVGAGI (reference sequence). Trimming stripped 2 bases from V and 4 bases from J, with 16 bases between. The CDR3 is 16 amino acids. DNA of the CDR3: TGTGCCAGCAGTTACGGGGCAGGCCTAAGGCCAGATACGCAGTATTTT. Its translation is CASSYGAGLRPDTQYF.

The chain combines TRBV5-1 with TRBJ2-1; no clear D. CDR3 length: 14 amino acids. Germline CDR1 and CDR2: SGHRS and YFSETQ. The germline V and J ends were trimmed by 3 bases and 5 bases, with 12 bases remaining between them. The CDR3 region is CASSSARGNNEQFF. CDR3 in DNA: TGCGCCAGCAGCTCAGCGAGAGGTAACAATGAGCAGTTCTTC.

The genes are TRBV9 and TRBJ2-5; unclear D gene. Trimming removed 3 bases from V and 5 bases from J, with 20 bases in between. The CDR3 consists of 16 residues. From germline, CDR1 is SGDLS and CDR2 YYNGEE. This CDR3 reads CASSATGSSVGETQYF. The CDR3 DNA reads TGTGCCAGCAGCGCAACTGGGTCGTCCGTCGGGGAGACCCAGTACTTC.

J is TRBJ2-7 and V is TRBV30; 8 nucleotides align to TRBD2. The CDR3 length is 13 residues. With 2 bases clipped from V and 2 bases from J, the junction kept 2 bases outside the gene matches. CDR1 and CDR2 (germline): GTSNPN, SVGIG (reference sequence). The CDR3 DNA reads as TGTGCCTGGAGTCCTAGCGGGCCCTACGAGCAGTACTTC. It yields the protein CAWSPSGPYEQYF.

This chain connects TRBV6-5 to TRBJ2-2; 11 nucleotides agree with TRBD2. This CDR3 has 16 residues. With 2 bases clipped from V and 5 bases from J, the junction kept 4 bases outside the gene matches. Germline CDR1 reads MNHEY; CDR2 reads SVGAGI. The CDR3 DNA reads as TGTGCCAGCAGTTACGATCCTAGCGGGAGGACCGGGGAGCTGTTTTTT. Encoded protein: CASSYDPSGRTGELFF.

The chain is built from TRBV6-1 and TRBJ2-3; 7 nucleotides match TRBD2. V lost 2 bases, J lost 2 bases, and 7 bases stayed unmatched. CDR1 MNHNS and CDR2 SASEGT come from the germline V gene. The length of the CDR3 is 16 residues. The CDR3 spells CASSERASGNTDTQYF. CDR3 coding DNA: TGTGCCAGCAGTGAAAGGGCTAGCGGAAACACAGATACGCAGTATTTT.

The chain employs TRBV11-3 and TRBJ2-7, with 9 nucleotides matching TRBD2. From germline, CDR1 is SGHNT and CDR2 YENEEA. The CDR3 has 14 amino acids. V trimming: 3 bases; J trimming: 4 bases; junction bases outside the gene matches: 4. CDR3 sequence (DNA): TGTGCCAGCAGCTTGACTAGCGGACAGTACGAGCAGTACTTC. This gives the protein CASSLTSGQYEQYF.